This entry lists 9 T cell receptor beta chains sequenced from one sample in a study of shared clonotypes between healthy human individuals. Naive CD8 cells lacked CD45RO and underwent positive selection for CCR7, leaving out terminally differentiated effector memory CD45RA+ cells. Clones were read by immunoSEQ multiplex PCR, and TCRdb kept only the in-frame ones, dropping some. Of about 2 million clones listed, about 95% are singletons. The source material was naive CD8+ T cells sorted from blood. All receptors derive from a man between 18 and 29 years old in good health.

The chain combines TRBV9 with TRBJ2-2; TRBD2 matches 7 bases. The J segment lost 3 bases and the V segment lost 3 bases, leaving 5 bases of the junction unmatched. The CDR3 extends over 15 amino acids. Germline CDR1 reads SGDLS; CDR2 reads YYNGEE. The CDR3 region is CASSASGGYTGELFF. CDR3 nucleotides: TGTGCCAGCAGCGCCTCGGGGGGTTACACCGGGGAGCTGTTTTTT.

The chain has TRBV4-1 and TRBJ2-2, with no clear D. This CDR3 contains 14 residues. Germline CDR1 reads MGHRA; CDR2 reads YSYEKL. V dropped 4 bases and J dropped 4 bases, with 10 bases sitting between them. CDR3 sequence (DNA): TGCGCCAGCAGCCTGAGTGTTGGCACCGGGGAGCTGTTTTTT. Translated: CASSLSVGTGELFF.

In regard to this clone: An end of the junction differs from the germline gene, which may be a read error. The chain couples TRBV27 to TRBJ1-1, with a weak D call TRBD1 (5 bases). The CDR3 is 16 residues long. CDR1 is MNHEY, CDR2 SMNVEV, per germline (reference sequence). CDR3 in amino acids: CASSVSRGDMNTEAFF. Written as DNA, the CDR3 is TGTGCCAGCAGTGTATCCCGGGGGGATATGAACACTGAAGCTTTCTTT.

This chain uses TRBV5-4 with TRBJ2-1; the D is unclear. Trimming stripped 0 bases from V and 0 bases from J, with 10 bases between. The CDR3 has 16 amino acids. Per the germline V gene, CDR1 is SGHNT and CDR2 is YYREEE (reference sequence). The DNA for the CDR3 is TGTGCCAGCAGCTTGGATCTGGAGAGCTCCTACAATGAGCAGTTCTTC. This sequence encodes CASSLDLESSYNEQFF.

The rearrangement uses TRBV4-3 and TRBJ1-1; 9 positions match TRBD1. V lost 4 bases and J lost 12; bases outside the gene matches: 12. Germline CDR1 and CDR2: LGHNA and YSLEER. This CDR3 has 14 amino acids. The CDR3 loop is CASSRLTGGDRTFF. The CDR3 DNA reads TGCGCCAGCAGCCGATTAACAGGGGGCGATCGGACTTTCTTT.

The chain recombines TRBV19 with TRBJ2-2; D possibly corresponds to TRBD1 (6 bases). Per germline, CDR1 LNHDA and CDR2 SQIVND (reference sequence). Trimming took 5 bases from V and 6 from J, leaving 22 bases between them. This CDR3 region has 17 residues. The CDR3 region has the DNA TGTGCCAGTAGTCCTTGGCAGGGGATTCCCTTATCCGGGGAGCTGTTTTTT. It specifies CASSPWQGIPLSGELFF.

This chain uses TRBV30 with TRBJ2-7; 12 bases match TRBD1. The germline V gene encodes CDR1 GTSNPN and CDR2 SVGIG (reference sequence). After removal of 2 bases from V and 7 bases from J, the junction contained 6 bases not matched to a gene. The length of the CDR3 is 14 residues. The DNA for the CDR3 is TGTGCCTGGAGTTGGGACAGGGGGCCAAGTGAGCAGTACTTC. Translating gives CAWSWDRGPSEQYF.

V usage is TRBV6-5 and J usage is TRBJ2-7, with TRBD1 matching 8 bases. Germline loops: CDR1 MNHEY, CDR2 SVGAGI. The CDR3 contains 15 residues. V gave up 5 bases and J gave up 0 bases; unmatched junction bases: 6. In nucleotides, the CDR3 is TGTGCCAGCAGTCACGGACAGGGAAACTCCTACGAGCAGTACTTC. Its protein is CASSHGQGNSYEQYF.

The chain recombines TRBV6-5 with TRBJ2-1; the D is unclear. The germline gives CDR1 MNHEY, CDR2 SVGAGI. Trimming shortened V by 0 bases and J by 8 bases, and 11 bases separated the two germline ends. CDR3 length: 14 amino acids. DNA of the CDR3: TGTGCCAGCAGTTACTCGTACGTCAACGATGAGCAGTTCTTC. It is translated as CASSYSYVNDEQFF.